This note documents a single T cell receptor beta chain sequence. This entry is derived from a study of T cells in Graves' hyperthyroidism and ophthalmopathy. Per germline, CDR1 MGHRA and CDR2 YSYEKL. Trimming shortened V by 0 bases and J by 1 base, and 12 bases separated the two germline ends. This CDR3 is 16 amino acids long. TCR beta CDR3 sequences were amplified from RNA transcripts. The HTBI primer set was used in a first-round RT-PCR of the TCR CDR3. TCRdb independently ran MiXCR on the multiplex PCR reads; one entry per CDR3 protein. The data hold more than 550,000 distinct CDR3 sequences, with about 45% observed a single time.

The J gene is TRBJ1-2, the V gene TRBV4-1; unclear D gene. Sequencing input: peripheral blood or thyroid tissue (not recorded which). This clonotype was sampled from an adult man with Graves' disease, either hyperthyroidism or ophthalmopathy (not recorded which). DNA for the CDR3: TGCGCCAGCAGCCAAGATGAAACCGCTGATAACTATGGCTACACCTTC. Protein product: CASSQDETADNYGYTF.